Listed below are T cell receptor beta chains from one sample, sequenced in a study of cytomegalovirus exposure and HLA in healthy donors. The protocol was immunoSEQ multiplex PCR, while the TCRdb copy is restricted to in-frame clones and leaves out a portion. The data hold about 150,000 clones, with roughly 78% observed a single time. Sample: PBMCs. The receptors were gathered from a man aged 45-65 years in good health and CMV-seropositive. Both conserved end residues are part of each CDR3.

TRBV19,CASSTGLTDTQYF
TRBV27,CASRPTVNYEQYF
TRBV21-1,CASSKDGGSSYNEQFF
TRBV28,CASSPRTGHSSYEQYF
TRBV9,CASSVGGFNQPQHF
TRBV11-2,CASSLGAGSGGDTQYF
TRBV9,CASSVALPGAGTDTQYF
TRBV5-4,CASSLGGASGKGDTQYF
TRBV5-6,CASSFLGQGKGKLFF
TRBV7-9,CSSSLAGTSGRRETQYF
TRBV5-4,CASSLANGELFF
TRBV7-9,CASSLAGQGAWETQYF
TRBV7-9,CASSRGGLDQPQHF
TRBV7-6,CASSLPGTGGGNEQFF
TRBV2,CASSDFGGSGETQYF
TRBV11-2,CASSPCRRLIDQPQHF
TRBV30,CAWSQGQMVYNEQFF
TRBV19,CASSISETSGEQYF
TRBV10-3,CAISEFAGGPVETQYF
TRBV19,CASTQMVGAHEQYF
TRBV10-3,CAISQTGYPGELFF
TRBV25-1,CASSEPTGGRPYF
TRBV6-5,CASSSQGETQYF
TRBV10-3,CAISESLTGGYTF
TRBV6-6,CASSTPGTNYEQYF
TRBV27,CASSLVGSKETQYF
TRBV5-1,CASSSETGYDEQFF
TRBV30,CAWSVRRVKLFF